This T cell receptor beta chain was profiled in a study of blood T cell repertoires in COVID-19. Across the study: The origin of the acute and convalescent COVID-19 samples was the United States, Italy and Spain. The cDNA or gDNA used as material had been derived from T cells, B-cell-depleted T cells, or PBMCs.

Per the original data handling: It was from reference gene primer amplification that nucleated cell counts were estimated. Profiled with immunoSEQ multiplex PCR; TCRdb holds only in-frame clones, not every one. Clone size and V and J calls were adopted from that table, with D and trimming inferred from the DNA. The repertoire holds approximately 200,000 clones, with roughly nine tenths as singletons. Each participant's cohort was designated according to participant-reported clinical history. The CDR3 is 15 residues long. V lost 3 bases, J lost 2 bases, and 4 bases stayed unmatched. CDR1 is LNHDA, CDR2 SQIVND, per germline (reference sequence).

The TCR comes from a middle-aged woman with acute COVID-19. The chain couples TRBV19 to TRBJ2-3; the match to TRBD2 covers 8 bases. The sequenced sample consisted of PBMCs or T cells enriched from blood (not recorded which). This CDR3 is CASSIQRGTTDTQYF. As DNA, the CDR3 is TGTGCCAGTAGTATCCAGCGGGGGACCACAGATACGCAGTATTTT.